Listed below are T cell receptor beta chains from one sample, sequenced in a study of blood T cell repertoires in COVID-19. Using immunoSEQ multiplex PCR, the repertoire was profiled, and TCRdb retains in-frame clones only, with some absent. There are around 24,000 clones in the sample; around 75% occur only once, and roughly 57% lies in the top ten. Sequencing used peripheral blood. The receptors here all came from a woman of 80 years or more with acute or convalescent COVID-19. Both conserved end residues are part of each CDR3. D genes are given only for firm matches. Some rows mark clone size as missing; the rest say once, few, many or name a class of expanded clone.

size	J	D	V	DNA	CDR3
-	TRBJ1-3	-	TRBV30	TGTGCCTGGAGGGGCGACAGGGGAAACACCATATATTTT	CAWRGDRGNTIYF
-	TRBJ2-5	TRBD1	TRBV7-9	TGTGCCAGCAGCTTCGGAACAGGGGCCCAGTACTTC	CASSFGTGAQYF
-	TRBJ2-2	TRBD1	TRBV19	TGTGCCAGTAGTATCACAGGGGTTGGCGGGGAGCTGTTTTTT	CASSITGVGGELFF
-	TRBJ2-3	-	TRBV24-1	TGTGCCACCAGTGACACTAACACAGATACGCAGTATTTT	CATSDTNTDTQYF
-	TRBJ2-1	TRBD2	TRBV18	TGTGCCAGCTCACCCGGACTAGCAGAGTTCAATGAGCAGTTCTTC	CASSPGLAEFNEQFF
once	TRBJ2-3	TRBD2	TRBV5-1	TGCGCCAGCAGCTTGGGACTAGCGGGAGGGGGCACAGATACGCAGTATTTT	CASSLGLAGGGTDTQYF
-	TRBJ2-7	-	TRBV7-6	TGTGCCAGCAGCTTAGATTTGGTGGCAGGATGGTACTTC	CASSLDLVAGWYF
-	TRBJ2-6	-	TRBV27	TGTGCCAGCACCGCAGTGCGGACTGGGGCCAACGTCCTGACTTTC	CASTAVRTGANVLTF
-	TRBJ2-2	TRBD1	TRBV19	TGTGCCAGTAGTATCGGGACAGTCGGGGAGCTGTTTTTT	CASSIGTVGELFF
-	TRBJ2-2	-	TRBV5-4	TGTGCCAGCAGGGAGGGGGGGACCTTCACCGGGGAGCTGTTTTTT	CASREGGTFTGELFF
-	TRBJ1-1	-	TRBV7-3	TGTGCCAGCAGCTTATCTGGCCAGAACACTGAAGCTTTCTTT	CASSLSGQNTEAFF
few	TRBJ1-1	-	TRBV18	TGTGCCAGCTCAAATAAGAGGGGGACCCAGAACACTGAAGCTTTCTTT	CASSNKRGTQNTEAFF
-	TRBJ2-5	TRBD2	TRBV18	TGTGCCAGCTCATCGGGACTAGCGGGAGAGACCCAGTACTTC	CASSSGLAGETQYF
-	TRBJ1-3	TRBD1	TRBV11-2	TGTGCCAGCAGCCAGCCCGGACAGGGGGCTGGAAACACCATATATTTT	CASSQPGQGAGNTIYF
-	TRBJ2-7	TRBD1	TRBV30	TGTGCCTGGAGCCCGAGGGGGCAACACGAGCAGTACTTC	CAWSPRGQHEQYF
-	TRBJ1-2	-	TRBV18	TGTGCCAGCTCACCCGGGGACTATTTTAACTATGGCTACACCTTC	CASSPGDYFNYGYTF
-	TRBJ2-1	TRBD1	TRBV7-9	TGTGCCAGCAGGGGAGCGGACAGGGGTGAGCAGTTCTTC	CASRGADRGEQFF
-	TRBJ1-1	TRBD1	TRBV25-1	TGTGCCAGCAGTGCCGGGACAGGGGCTGAAGCTTTCTTT	CASSAGTGAEAFF
-	TRBJ1-1	-	TRBV6-5	TGTGCCAGCAGTTCGGACAGAGAAGCTTTCTTT	CASSSDREAFF
-	TRBJ2-7	-	TRBV12-3/TRBV12-4	TGTGCCAGCAGTCTAACAGGGTACGAGCAGTACTTC	CASSLTGYEQYF
-	TRBJ1-1	-	TRBV21-1	TGTGCCAGCCGACCTGACAGGTTCAGGAACACTGAAGCTTTCTTT	CASRPDRFRNTEAFF
-	TRBJ2-5	TRBD1	TRBV5-1	TGCGCCAGCAGCTTTAAAGAGACAGGGGGATCGGAGACCCAGTACTTC	CASSFKETGGSETQYF
-	TRBJ1-4	-	TRBV5-6	TGTGCCAGCAGCTTGGGTGGGAGCGGTAATGAAAAACTGTTTTTT	CASSLGGSGNEKLFF
-	TRBJ2-7	TRBD1	TRBV30	TGTGCCTGGATACCGGACAGGTCTAGCTCCTACGAGCAGTACTTC	CAWIPDRSSSYEQYF
-	TRBJ1-3	-	TRBV7-9	TGTGCCAGCAGCGCTATGAAGACTCCCGGATACACCATATATTTT	CASSAMKTPGYTIYF
-	TRBJ1-4	TRBD1	TRBV2	TGTGCCAGCACTGGGACAGCGAATGAAAAACTGTTTTTT	CASTGTANEKLFF
once	TRBJ1-3	-	TRBV3-1/TRBV3-2	TGTGCCAGCAGACCTACCGGGAGCTCTGGAAACACCATATATTTT	CASRPTGSSGNTIYF
-	TRBJ2-1	TRBD2	TRBV10-3	TGTGCCATCAGTGATTTCAGCGGGAGCCTCTCCTACAATGAGCAGTTCTTC	CAISDFSGSLSYNEQFF
-	TRBJ1-3	-	TRBV15	TGTGCCACCAGCAGAGATTCAGGGCCTGGAAACACCATATATTTT	CATSRDSGPGNTIYF
-	TRBJ2-7	-	TRBV4-1	TGCGCCAGCAGCCAAGATGAAGGAGGGACCTACGAGCAGTACTTC	CASSQDEGGTYEQYF
-	TRBJ2-2	-	TRBV7-9	TGTGCCAGCAGCTTAGGTACAGGCAGAGGAGCGAACACCGGGGAGCTGTTTTTT	CASSLGTGRGANTGELFF
-	TRBJ1-1	TRBD1	TRBV5-1	TGCGCCAGCAGCTTACAGGGGGTGGGCACTGAAGCTTTCTTT	CASSLQGVGTEAFF
-	TRBJ1-4	-	TRBV21-1	TGTGCCAGCAGCAAATGCAAGGGGGTGGCTAATGAAAAACTGTTTTTT	CASSKCKGVANEKLFF
-	TRBJ2-1	TRBD1	TRBV4-2	TGTGCCAGCAGCCAAGTACGGACAGGGGGCTACAATGAGCAGTTCTTC	CASSQVRTGGYNEQFF
-	TRBJ2-5	-	TRBV29-1	TGCAGCGTTGGGGGACTAAGGGCAGGGGGCGGCGAGACCCAGTACTTC	CSVGGLRAGGGETQYF
-	TRBJ2-1	TRBD1	TRBV18	TGTGCCAGCTCACCGCTGGGACAGCACAATGAGCAGTTCTTC	CASSPLGQHNEQFF
-	TRBJ1-2	TRBD1	TRBV6-5	TGTGCCAGCGGCCAGGGGGGAGCCGGCTACACCTTC	CASGQGGAGYTF
once	TRBJ1-2	-	TRBV30	TGTGCCTGGAGTCCTCGTGGACAGCAAGCTAACTATGGCTACACCTTC	CAWSPRGQQANYGYTF
-	TRBJ2-1	-	TRBV7-2	TGTGCCAGCAGCTCAAGACTACCTGTCAATGAGCAGTTCTTC	CASSSRLPVNEQFF
-	TRBJ1-2	TRBD1	TRBV19	TGTGCCAGTATCATTACCGGGACAGGGGCTGGCTACACCTTC	CASIITGTGAGYTF
-	TRBJ2-1	TRBD1	TRBV9	TGTGCCAGCAGCGTAGGGACAGGGGGGAATGAGCAGTTCTTC	CASSVGTGGNEQFF
-	TRBJ2-5	TRBD1	TRBV5-1	TGCGCCAGCAGCCCGGGACAGGGAGAGACCCAGTACTTC	CASSPGQGETQYF
-	TRBJ2-3	TRBD1	TRBV24-1	TGTGCCACCAGTGATCGGACAGGCAACACAGATACGCAGTATTTT	CATSDRTGNTDTQYF
-	TRBJ2-7	TRBD2	TRBV4-3	TGCGCCAGCAGCCAAGGGCTAGCGGTCTACGAGCAGTACTTC	CASSQGLAVYEQYF
-	TRBJ1-1	-	TRBV10-3	TGTGCCGCGGGCCAGGGAGGGTCGGGCACTGAAGCTTTCTTT	CAAGQGGSGTEAFF
-	TRBJ1-6	-	TRBV7-2	TGTGCCAGCAGCTCCCTCAGGGGTAATTCACCCCTCCACTTT	CASSSLRGNSPLHF
-	TRBJ2-6	-	TRBV7-2	TGTGCCAGCAGCCTGGGGGGTGGGGCCAACGTCCTGACTTTC	CASSLGGGANVLTF